This T cell receptor beta chain was documented in a study of T cell responses to AZD1222 COVID-19 vaccine. Study outcomes and limitations: Epitopes outside B.1.351 and B.1.1.7 mutated regions reportedly drew nearly half of spike TCRs. Seropositive status at baseline applied to only five to seven AZD1222 recipients.

The assay was immunoSEQ multiplex PCR, and TCRdb's table has in-frame clones only and misses some. This table has 72,000 or so clones, about 89% appearing once. In the case of this clone: Its antigen is as yet unknown.

Germline CDR1 is SGHTA and CDR2 is FQGNSA. The CDR3 runs to 16 residues. Trimming removed 5 bases from V and 7 bases from J; junction bases left unmatched: 11. Sequences were derived from peripheral blood, sampled 28 days after the second AZD1222 dose. V is TRBV7-2 and J is TRBJ2-1, with TRBD2 matching 10 bases. The receptor comes from an adult who received the AZD1222 COVID-19 vaccine. CDR3 sequence (DNA): TGTGCCAGCAGCGTCGCTAGCGGGAGAGGCCAGAATGAGCAGTTCTTC. Translated, it gives CASSVASGRGQNEQFF.